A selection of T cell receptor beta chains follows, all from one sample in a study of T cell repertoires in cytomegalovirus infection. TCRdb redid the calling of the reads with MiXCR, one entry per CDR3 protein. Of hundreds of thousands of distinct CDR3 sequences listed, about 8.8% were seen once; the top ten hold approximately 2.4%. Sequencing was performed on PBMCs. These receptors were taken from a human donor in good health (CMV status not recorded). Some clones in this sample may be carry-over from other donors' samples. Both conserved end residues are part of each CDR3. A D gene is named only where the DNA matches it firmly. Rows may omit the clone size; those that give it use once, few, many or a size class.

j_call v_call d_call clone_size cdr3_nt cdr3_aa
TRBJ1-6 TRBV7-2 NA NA TGTGCCAGCAGCCGAACGAATTCACCCCTCCACTTT CASSRTNSPLHF
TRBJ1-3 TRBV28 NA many TGTGCCAGCAGTCTCCCGTTGACAGGCCTCTCTGGAAACACCATATATTTT CASSLPLTGLSGNTIYF
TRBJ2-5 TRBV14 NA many TGTGCCAGCAGCCCTTTACAGATCCAAGAGACCCAGTACTTC CASSPLQIQETQYF
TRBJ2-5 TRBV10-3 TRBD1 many TGTGCCATCAGGGGGACAGGGAGCTATGAGACCCAGTACTTC CAIRGTGSYETQYF
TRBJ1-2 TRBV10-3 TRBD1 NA TGTGCCATCAGTGAGAGAGACCGGGACAGCATCTATGGCTACACCTTC CAISERDRDSIYGYTF
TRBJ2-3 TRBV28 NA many TGTGCCAGCAGTTTCGGGGTCTCTAGCACAGATACGCAGTATTTT CASSFGVSSTDTQYF
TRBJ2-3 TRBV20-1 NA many TGCAGTGCTAGCTTTCAAGCAGCGCAGTATTTT CSASFQAAQYF
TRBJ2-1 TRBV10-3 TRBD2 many TGTGCCATCAGTGAGGGCGGGACTAGCGTCCCCAATGAGCAGTTCTTC CAISEGGTSVPNEQFF
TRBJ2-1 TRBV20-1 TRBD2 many TGCAGTGCTAGACCCCTAGCGGACCCCTACAATGAGCAGTTCTTC CSARPLADPYNEQFF
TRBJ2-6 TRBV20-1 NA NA TGCAGTGCAAAAAGGGATGACGGGGCCAACGTCCTGACTTTC CSAKRDDGANVLTF
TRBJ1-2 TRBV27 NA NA TGTGCCAGCAGTTTATCGATTAGGGGTACGAATGGCTACACCTTC CASSLSIRGTNGYTF
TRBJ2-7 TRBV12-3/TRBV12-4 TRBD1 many TGTGCCAGCAGTTTAGGGACAGGGCCCGCGACCTACGAGCAGTACTTC CASSLGTGPATYEQYF
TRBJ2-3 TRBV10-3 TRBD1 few TGTGCCATCAGTTCGGGACAGGTGGCAGATACGCAGTATTTT CAISSGQVADTQYF
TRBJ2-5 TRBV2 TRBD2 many TGTGCCAGCAGCCCGGGACTAGCGAGAGGGGAGACCCAGTACTTC CASSPGLARGETQYF
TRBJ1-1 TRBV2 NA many TGTGCCAGCAGTGAAGGGGTCAGAGAGGTAGCTTTCTTT CASSEGVREVAFF
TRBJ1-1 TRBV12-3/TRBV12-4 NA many TGTGCCAGCAGTTTAGCGCTTAGTCTGACTGAAGCTTTCTTT CASSLALSLTEAFF
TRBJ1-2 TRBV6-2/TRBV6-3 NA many TGTGCCAGCAGACCCCTGGGGGGGCACGGCTACACCTTC CASRPLGGHGYTF
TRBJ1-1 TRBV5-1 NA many TGCGCCAGCAGCTTGGCTGACACTGAAGCTTTCTTT CASSLADTEAFF
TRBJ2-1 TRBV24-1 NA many TGTGCCACCAGTGGCAACAATGAGCAGTTCTTC CATSGNNEQFF
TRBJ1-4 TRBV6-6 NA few TGTGCCAGCAAGGGGGACACCAGGCGTGAAAAACTGTTTTTT CASKGDTRREKLFF
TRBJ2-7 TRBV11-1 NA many TGTGCCAGCAGCTCCCTCGGGGTAACCAACTACGAGCAGTACTTC CASSSLGVTNYEQYF
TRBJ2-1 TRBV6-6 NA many TGTGCCAGCAGTTACCGGGACGGTGAGCAGTTCTTC CASSYRDGEQFF
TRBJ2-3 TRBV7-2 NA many TGTGCCAGCAGCCCAGGACTAAGGGCAGATACGCAGTATTTT CASSPGLRADTQYF
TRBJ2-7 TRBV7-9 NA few TGTGCCAGCAGCCGATCGAGGGGGATTAGCTCCTACGAGCAGTACTTC CASSRSRGISSYEQYF
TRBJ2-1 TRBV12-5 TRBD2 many TGTGCTAGTGGTACCCCCCTAGCGGGGGAGAAGGATGAGCAGTTCTTC CASGTPLAGEKDEQFF
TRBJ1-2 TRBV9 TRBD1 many TGTGCCAGCAGCGTGGGACAGTCGTACTATGGCTACACCTTC CASSVGQSYYGYTF
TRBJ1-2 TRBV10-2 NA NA TGCGCCAGCAATCCGGGCAACTATGGCTACACCTTC CASNPGNYGYTF
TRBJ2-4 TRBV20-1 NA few TGCAGTGCCCTGGGCGGAGTCAAAAACATTCAGTACTTC CSALGGVKNIQYF
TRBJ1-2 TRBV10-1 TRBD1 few TGCGCCAGCAGCAACACGGACAGGGGTGCTTATGGCTACACCTTC CASSNTDRGAYGYTF
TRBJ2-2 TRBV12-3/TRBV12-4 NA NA TGTGCCAGCACTGAGCGATGGACCGGGGAGCTGTTTTTT CASTERWTGELFF
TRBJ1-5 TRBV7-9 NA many TGTGCCAGCAGCTTAGGACAGGCAAATCAGCCCCAGCATTTT CASSLGQANQPQHF
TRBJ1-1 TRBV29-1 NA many TGCAGCGTTGCCGGACGGCTGAACACTGAAGCTTTCTTT CSVAGRLNTEAFF
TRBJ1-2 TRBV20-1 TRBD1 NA TGCAGTGCTCCCGGGACAGGGGACTATGGCTACACCTTC CSAPGTGDYGYTF
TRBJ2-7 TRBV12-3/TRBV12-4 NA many TGTGCCAGCAGTCCGGGGGCGACCCGGCGGGGTTACGAGCAGTACTTC CASSPGATRRGYEQYF
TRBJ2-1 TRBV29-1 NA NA TGCAGCGTTAGTACGTACAATGAGCAGTTCTTC CSVSTYNEQFF
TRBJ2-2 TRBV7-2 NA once TGTGCCAGCAGCTTGGGGGACGGGGCGCTGTTTTTT CASSLGDGALFF
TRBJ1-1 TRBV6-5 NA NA TGTGCCAGCAGGCACGGAGGTGAAGCTTTCTTT CASRHGGEAFF
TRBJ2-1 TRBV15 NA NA TGTGCCACCAGCCCCAGGGGCGGGCAGTACAATGAGCAGTTCTTC CATSPRGGQYNEQFF
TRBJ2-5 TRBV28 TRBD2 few TGTGCCTCCGGGGGGGGACAAGAGACCCAGTACTTC CASGGGQETQYF
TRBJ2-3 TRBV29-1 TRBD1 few TGCAGCGTTGACCGGGACAGGGTTTTCGGCACAGATACGCAGTATTTT CSVDRDRVFGTDTQYF
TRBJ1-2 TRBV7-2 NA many TGTGCCAGCAGCTACCGGGACATCTATGGCTACACCTTC CASSYRDIYGYTF
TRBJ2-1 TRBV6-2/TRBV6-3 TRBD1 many TGTGCCAGCAGTTGGACAGGGGGCGCCAACAATGAGCAGTTCTTC CASSWTGGANNEQFF
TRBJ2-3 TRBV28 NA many TGTGCCAGCGCACAAAGCTTCCCCACCACAGATACGCAGTATTTT CASAQSFPTTDTQYF
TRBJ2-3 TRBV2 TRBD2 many TGTGCCAGCAGGGTTCTAGCGGGGGGGCCGGATACGCAGTATTTT CASRVLAGGPDTQYF
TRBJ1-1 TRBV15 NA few TGTGCCACCAGCAGAGATAGGGGGGCCACTGAAGCTTTCTTT CATSRDRGATEAFF
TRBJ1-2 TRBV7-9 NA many TGTGCCAGCAGCTTGAGGGGCGTCTACACCTTC CASSLRGVYTF
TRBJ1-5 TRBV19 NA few TGTGCCAGTAGTCCCGTGAGAGAGGGCAATCAGCCCCAGCATTTT CASSPVREGNQPQHF
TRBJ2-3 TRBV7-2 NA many TGTGCCAGCAGCTTAGGCGCGGGGGCCTTCACAGATACGCAGTATTTT CASSLGAGAFTDTQYF
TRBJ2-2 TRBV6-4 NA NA TGTGCCAGCAGTGAGGACGGAATGAACACCGGGGAGCTGTTTTTT CASSEDGMNTGELFF
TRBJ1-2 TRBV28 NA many TGTGCCAGCAGCACGGGGAATGGCTACACCTTC CASSTGNGYTF